This record looks at one T cell receptor (beta chain) sequence and its context. What it recognizes is unknown. This CDR3 has 16 amino acids. V was clipped by 4 bases and J by 0 bases, with 16 bases between them. Germline-derived CDR1 and CDR2 are SGDLS and YYNGEE. This sample stems from a study of cytomegalovirus exposure and HLA in healthy donors. The study, taken as a whole, reports: The CMV antigen specificity of a few CMV-associated chains was confirmed through in vitro analysis. Whilst most TCR sequences proved rare, a subset of public TCRs occurred across many donors. Reports indicated that the classifier achieved high specificity and sensitivity in diagnosing cytomegalovirus status.

TCRdb's table, derived via immunoSEQ multiplex PCR, lists solely in-frame clones and lacks some. The profile shows about 70,000 clones, approximately 93% of them singletons. The study drew the donors from its 120-subject validation cohort, separate from the roughly 700-subject first cohort. Sequences were obtained from PBMCs. This TCR was sampled from a man between 18 and 35 years old in good health and CMV-seropositive. V and J are TRBV9 and TRBJ1-2; D call uncertain. The DNA of the CDR3 is TGTGCCAGCAGCCACCGCCGGGAGCCACCTAACTATGGCTACACCTTC. It translates to CASSHRREPPNYGYTF. The whole variable domain, filled in from reference TRBV9 and TRBJ1-2, reads DSGVTQTPKHLITATGQRVTLRCSPRSGDLSVYWYQQSLDQGLQFLIQYYNGEERAKGNILERFSAQQFPDLHSELNLSSLELGDSALYFCASSHRREPPNYGYTFGSGTRLTVV.